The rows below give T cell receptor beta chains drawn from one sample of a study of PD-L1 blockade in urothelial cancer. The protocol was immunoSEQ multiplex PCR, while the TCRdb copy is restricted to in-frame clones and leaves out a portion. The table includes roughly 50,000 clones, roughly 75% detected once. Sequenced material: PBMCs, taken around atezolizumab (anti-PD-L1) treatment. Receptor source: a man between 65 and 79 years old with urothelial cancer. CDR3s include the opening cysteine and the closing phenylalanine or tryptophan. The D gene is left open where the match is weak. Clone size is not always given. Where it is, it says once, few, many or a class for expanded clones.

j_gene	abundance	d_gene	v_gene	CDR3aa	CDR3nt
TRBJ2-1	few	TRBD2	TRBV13	CASSRLSSGGPNEQFF	TGTGCCAGCAGCCGTCTCTCTAGCGGGGGGCCCAATGAGCAGTTCTTC
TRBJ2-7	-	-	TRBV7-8	CASSLGTELGGYF	TGTGCCAGCAGCTTAGGGACAGAGCTGGGTGGTTACTTC
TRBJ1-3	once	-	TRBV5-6	CASSPKGAHSGNTIYF	TGTGCCAGCAGCCCCAAAGGAGCACACTCTGGAAACACCATATATTTT
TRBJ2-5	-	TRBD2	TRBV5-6	CASSLGLAGHRGETQYF	TGTGCCAGCAGCTTGGGGCTAGCGGGACATAGGGGGGAGACCCAGTACTTC
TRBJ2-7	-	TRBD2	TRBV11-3	CASSLGSSGNFYEQYF	TGTGCCAGCAGCTTAGGTTCTAGCGGGAACTTCTACGAGCAGTACTTC
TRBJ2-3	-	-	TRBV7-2	CASSLGGTDTQYF	TGTGCCAGCAGCTTAGGCGGCACAGATACGCAGTATTTT
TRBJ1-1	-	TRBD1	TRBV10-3	CAISDDRGPTEAFF	TGTGCCATCAGTGATGATAGGGGGCCCACTGAAGCTTTCTTT
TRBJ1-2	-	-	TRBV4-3	CASSPQSFYGYTF	TGCGCCAGCAGCCCACAGTCTTTCTATGGCTACACCTTC
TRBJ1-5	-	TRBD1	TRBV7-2	CASSSGGGSNQPQHF	TGTGCCAGCAGCTCGGGAGGGGGCTCCAATCAGCCCCAGCATTTT
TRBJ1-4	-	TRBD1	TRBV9	CASSEGGAGEKLFF	TGTGCCAGCAGCGAAGGGGGCGCGGGAGAAAAACTGTTTTTT
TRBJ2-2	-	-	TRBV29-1	CSARQEDKAGELFF	TGCAGCGCCCGACAGGAGGATAAAGCGGGGGAGCTGTTTTTT
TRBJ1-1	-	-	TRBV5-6	CASRRQVGTEAFF	TGTGCCAGCAGACGACAGGTCGGCACTGAAGCTTTCTTT
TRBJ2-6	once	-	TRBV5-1	CASSLLSGANVLTF	TGCGCCAGCAGCTTGCTCTCTGGGGCCAACGTCCTGACTTTC
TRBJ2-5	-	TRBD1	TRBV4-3	CASSLTGTGEETQYF	TGCGCCAGCAGCCTCACCGGGACAGGGGAAGAGACCCAGTACTTC
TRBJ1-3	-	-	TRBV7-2	CASSFREGAGNTIYF	TGTGCCAGCAGCTTCAGGGAGGGTGCTGGAAACACCATATATTTT
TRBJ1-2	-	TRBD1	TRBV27	CASSSPDRGIGYTF	TGTGCCAGCAGTTCCCCGGACAGGGGAATTGGCTACACCTTC
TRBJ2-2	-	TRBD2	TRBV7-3	CASSLKAGGSTGELFF	TGTGCCAGCAGCTTAAAAGCGGGGGGATCCACCGGGGAGCTGTTTTTT
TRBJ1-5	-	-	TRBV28	CASSSGGRVYGQPQHF	TGTGCCAGCAGTTCGGGGGGCAGGGTGTATGGTCAGCCCCAGCATTTT
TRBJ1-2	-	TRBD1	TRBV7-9	CASSLGDRGIYGYTF	TGTGCCAGCAGCTTGGGCGACAGGGGAATTTATGGCTACACCTTC
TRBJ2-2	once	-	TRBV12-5	CASRTFGTGELFF	TGTGCTAGCCGGACTTTCGGAACCGGGGAGCTGTTTTTT